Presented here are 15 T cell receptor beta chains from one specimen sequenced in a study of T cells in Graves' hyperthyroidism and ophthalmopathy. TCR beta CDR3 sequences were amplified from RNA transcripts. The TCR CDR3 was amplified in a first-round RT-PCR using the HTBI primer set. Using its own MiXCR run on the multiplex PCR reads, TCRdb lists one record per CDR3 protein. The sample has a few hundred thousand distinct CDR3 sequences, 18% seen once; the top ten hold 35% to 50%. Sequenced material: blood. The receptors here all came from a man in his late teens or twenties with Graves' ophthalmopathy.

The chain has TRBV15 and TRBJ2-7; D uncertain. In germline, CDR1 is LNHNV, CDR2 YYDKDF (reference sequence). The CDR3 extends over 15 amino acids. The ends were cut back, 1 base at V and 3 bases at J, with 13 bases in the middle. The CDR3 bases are TGTGCCACCAGCAGAGGGGGATGGTTCGGCTACGAGCAGTACTTC. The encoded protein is CATSRGGWFGYEQYF.

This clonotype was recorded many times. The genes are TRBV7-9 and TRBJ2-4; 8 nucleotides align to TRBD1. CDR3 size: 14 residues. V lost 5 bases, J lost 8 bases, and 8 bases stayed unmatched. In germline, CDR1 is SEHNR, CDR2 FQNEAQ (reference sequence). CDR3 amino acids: CASSRDRGSDIQYF. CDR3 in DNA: TGTGCCAGCAGCCGAGACAGGGGTAGTGACATTCAGTACTTC.

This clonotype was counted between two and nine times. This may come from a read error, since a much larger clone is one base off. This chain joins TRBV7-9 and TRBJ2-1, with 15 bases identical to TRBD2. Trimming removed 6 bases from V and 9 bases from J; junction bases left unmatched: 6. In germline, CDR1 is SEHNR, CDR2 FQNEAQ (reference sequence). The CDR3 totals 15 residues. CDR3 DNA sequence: TGTGCCAGCAGGGGGACTAGCGGGGGGCGGGGTGAGCAGTTCTTC. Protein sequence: CASRGTSGGRGEQFF.

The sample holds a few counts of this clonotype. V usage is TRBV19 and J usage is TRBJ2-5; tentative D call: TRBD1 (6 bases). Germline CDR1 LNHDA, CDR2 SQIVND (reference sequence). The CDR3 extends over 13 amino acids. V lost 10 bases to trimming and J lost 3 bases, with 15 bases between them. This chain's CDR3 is CATSKRTEETQYF. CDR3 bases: TGTGCCACCTCCAAACGGACAGAAGAGACCCAGTACTTC.

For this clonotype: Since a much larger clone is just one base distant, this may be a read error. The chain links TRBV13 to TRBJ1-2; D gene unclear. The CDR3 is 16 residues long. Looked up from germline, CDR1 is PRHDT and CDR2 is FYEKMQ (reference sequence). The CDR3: CVSSSETAPRNYGYTF. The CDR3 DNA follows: TGTGTCAGCAGCTCTGAAACAGCCCCCCGGAACTATGGCTACACCTTC.

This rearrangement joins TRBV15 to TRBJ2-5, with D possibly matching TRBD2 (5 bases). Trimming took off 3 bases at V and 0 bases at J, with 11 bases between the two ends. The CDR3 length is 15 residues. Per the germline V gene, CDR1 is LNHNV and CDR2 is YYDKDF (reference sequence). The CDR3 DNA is TGTGCCACCAGCAGTTCGTTAGCGAACCAAGAGACCCAGTACTTC. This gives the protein CATSSSLANQETQYF. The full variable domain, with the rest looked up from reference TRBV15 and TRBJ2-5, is DAMVIQNPRYQVTQFGKPVTLSCSQTLNHNVMYWYQQKSSQAPKLLFHYYDKDFNNEADTPDNFQSRRPNTSFCFLDIRSPGLGDTAMYLCATSSSLANQETQYFGPGTRLLVL.

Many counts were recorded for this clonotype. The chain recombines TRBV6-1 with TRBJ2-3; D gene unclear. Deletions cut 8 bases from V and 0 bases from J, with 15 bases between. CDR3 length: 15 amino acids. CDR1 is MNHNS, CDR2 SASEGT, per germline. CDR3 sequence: CASRDRPTSTDTQYF. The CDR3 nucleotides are TGTGCCAGCCGAGATCGACCCACTAGCACAGATACGCAGTATTTT.

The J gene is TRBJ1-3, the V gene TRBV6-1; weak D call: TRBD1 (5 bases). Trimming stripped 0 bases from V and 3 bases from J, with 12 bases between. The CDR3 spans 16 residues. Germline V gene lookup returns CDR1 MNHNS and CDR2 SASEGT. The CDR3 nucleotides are TGTGCCAGCAGTGAAGCGCCTGGGGCTGGTGGAAACACCATATATTTT. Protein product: CASSEAPGAGGNTIYF.

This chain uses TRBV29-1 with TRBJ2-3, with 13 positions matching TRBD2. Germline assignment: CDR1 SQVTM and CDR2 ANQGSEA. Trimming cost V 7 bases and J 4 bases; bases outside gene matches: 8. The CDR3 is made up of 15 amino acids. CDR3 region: CSATETSGGSDTQYF. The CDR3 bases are TGCAGCGCAACCGAGACTAGCGGGGGGTCAGATACGCAGTATTTT.

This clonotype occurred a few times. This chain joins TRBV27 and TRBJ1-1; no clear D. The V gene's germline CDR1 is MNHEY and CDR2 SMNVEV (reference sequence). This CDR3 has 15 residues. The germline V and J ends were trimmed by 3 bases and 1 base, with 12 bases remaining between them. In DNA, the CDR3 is TGTGCCAGCAGTTTCCTACGACGGGCGAACACTGAAGCTTTCTTT. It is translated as CASSFLRRANTEAFF.

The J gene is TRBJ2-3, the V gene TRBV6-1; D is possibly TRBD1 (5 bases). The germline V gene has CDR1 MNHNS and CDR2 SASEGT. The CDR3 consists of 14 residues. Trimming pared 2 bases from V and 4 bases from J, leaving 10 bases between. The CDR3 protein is CASSEQGAADTQYF. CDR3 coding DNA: TGTGCCAGCAGTGAACAGGGTGCCGCAGATACGCAGTATTTT.

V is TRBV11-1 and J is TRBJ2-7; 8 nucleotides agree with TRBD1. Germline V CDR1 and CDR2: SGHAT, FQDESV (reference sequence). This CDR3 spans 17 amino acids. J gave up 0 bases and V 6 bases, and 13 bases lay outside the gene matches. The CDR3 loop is CASSGIHRGTSSYEQYF. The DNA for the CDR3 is TGTGCCAGCAGTGGGATCCACAGGGGGACGAGCTCCTACGAGCAGTACTTC.

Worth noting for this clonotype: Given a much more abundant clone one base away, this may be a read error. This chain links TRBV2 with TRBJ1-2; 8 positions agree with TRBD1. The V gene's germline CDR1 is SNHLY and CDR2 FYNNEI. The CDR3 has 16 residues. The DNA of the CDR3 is TGTGCCAGCGGGGGACAGGTCCTCCCCGGGGACTATGGCCACACCTTC. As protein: CASGGQVLPGDYGHTF.

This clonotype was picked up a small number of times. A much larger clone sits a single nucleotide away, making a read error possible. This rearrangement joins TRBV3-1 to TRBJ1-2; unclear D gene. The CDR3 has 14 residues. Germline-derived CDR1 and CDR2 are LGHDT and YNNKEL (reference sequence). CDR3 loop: CAGSQAPQSHGYTF. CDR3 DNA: TGTGCCGGCAGCCAAGCCCCGCAGTCGCATGGCTACACCTTC.

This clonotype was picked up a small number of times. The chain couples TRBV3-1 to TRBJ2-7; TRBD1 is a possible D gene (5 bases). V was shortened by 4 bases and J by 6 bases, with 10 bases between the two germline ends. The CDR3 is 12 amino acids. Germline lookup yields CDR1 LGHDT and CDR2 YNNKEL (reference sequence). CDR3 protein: CASSRGFFEQYF. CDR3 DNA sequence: TGTGCCAGCAGCCGGGGCTTCTTCGAGCAGTACTTC.